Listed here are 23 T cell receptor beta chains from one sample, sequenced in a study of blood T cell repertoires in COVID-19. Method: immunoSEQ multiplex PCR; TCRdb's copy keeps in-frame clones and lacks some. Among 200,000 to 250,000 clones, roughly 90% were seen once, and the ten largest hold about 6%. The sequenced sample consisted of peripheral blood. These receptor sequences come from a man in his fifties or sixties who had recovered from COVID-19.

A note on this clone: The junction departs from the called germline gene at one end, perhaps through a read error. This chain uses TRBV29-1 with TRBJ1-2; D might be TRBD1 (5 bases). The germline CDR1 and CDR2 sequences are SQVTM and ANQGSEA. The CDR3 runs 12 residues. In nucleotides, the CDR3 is TGCAGCGCTGAATCCGACAGCCCTGGCTACACCTTC. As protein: CSAESDSPGYTF. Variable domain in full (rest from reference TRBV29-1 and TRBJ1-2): SAVISQKPSRDICQRGTSLTIQCQVDSQVTMMFWYRQQPGQSLTLIATANQGSEATYESGFVIDKFPISRPNLTFSTLTVSNMSPEDSSIYLCSAESDSPGYTFGSGTRLTVV.

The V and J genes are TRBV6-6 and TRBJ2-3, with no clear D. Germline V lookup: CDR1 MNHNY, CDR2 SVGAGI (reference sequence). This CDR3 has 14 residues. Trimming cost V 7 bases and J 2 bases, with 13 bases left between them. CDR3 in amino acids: CASTPAQLTDTQYF. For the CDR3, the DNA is TGTGCCAGCACCCCAGCACAGCTCACAGATACGCAGTATTTT.

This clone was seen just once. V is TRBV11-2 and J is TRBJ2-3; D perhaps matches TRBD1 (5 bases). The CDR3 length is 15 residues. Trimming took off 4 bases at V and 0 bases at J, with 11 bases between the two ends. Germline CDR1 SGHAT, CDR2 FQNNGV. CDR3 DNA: TGTGCCAGCAGCTACCTAGGGGCGAGCACAGATACGCAGTATTTT. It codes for CASSYLGASTDTQYF.

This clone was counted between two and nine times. CDR3 loop: CATGGSSYNSPLHF. CDR3 in DNA: TGTGCCACCGGGGGGAGCTCCTATAATTCACCCCTCCACTTT. The genes are TRBV6-5 and TRBJ1-6; D might be TRBD1 (5 bases). Trimming pared 10 bases from V and 0 bases from J, leaving 10 bases between. Germline V gene sequence: CDR1 MNHEY, CDR2 SVGAGI. This CDR3 has 14 residues.

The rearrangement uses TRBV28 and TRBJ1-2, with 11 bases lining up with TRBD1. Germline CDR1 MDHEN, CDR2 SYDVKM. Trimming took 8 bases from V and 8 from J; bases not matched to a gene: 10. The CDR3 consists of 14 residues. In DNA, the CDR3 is TGTGCCAGCGGGGTGGGACAGGGGGTTTTCGGCTACACCTTC. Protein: CASGVGQGVFGYTF.

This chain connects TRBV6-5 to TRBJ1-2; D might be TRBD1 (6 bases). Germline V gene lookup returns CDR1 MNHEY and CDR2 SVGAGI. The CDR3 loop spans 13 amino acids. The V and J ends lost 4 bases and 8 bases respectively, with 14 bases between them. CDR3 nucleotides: TGTGCCAGCAGTTCTCCTGGACAGTCCGGCTACACCTTC. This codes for CASSSPGQSGYTF.

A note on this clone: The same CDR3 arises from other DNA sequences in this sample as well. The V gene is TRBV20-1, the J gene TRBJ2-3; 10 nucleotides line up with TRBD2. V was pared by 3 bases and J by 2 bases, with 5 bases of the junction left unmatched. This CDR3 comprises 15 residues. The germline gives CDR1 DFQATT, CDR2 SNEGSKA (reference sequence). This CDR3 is CSASRTSGVTDTQYF. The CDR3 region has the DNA TGCAGTGCTAGTAGAACTAGCGGGGTCACAGATACGCAGTATTTT.

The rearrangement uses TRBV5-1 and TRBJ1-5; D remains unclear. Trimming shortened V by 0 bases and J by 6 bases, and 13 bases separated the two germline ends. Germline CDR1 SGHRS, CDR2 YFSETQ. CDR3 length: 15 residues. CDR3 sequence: CASSLGPPAGQPQHF. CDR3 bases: TGCGCCAGCAGCTTGGGGCCGCCAGCGGGTCAGCCCCAGCATTTT.

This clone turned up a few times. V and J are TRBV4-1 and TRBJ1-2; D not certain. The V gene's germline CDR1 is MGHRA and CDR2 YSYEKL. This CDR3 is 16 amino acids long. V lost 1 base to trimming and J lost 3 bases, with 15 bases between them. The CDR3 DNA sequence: TGCGCCAGCAGCCAAGTCGGAAAGGAGGCAGACTATGGCTACACCTTC. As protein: CASSQVGKEADYGYTF.

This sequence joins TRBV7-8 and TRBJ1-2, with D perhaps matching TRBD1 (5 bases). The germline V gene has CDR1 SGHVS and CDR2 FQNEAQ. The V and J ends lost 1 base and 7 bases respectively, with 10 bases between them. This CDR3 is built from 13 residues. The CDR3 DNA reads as TGTGCCAGCAGCTTAGGACAGTTTGGTGGCTACACCTTC. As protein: CASSLGQFGGYTF.

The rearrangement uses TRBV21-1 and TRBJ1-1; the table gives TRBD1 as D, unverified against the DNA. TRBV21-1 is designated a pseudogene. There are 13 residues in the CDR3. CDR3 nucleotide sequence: TGTGCCAGCAGCAAAAGGCAGGGCACTGAAGCTTTCTTT. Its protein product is CASSKRQGTEAFF.

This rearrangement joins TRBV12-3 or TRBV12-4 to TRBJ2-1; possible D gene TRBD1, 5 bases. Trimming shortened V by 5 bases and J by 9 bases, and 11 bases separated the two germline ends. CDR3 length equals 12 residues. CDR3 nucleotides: TGTGCCAGCAGTGGGAAGCAGGGTGAGCAGTTCTTC. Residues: CASSGKQGEQFF.

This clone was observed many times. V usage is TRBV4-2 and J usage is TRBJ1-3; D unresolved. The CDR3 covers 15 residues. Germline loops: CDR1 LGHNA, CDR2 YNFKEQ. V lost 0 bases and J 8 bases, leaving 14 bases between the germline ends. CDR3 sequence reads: CASSQDETGEDTIYF. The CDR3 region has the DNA TGTGCCAGCAGCCAAGATGAAACCGGGGAGGACACCATATATTTT.

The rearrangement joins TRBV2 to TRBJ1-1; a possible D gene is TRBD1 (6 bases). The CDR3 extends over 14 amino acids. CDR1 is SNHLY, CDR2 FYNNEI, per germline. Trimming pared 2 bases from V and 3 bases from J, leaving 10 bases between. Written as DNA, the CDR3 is TGTGCCAGCAGTGAAAGGGGGTCTTACACTGAAGCTTTCTTT. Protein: CASSERGSYTEAFF.

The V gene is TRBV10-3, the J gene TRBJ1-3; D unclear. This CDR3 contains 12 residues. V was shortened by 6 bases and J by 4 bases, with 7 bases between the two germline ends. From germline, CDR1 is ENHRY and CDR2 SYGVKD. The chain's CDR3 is CAISLQGNTIYF. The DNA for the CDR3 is TGTGCCATCAGCCTACAGGGAAACACCATATATTTT.

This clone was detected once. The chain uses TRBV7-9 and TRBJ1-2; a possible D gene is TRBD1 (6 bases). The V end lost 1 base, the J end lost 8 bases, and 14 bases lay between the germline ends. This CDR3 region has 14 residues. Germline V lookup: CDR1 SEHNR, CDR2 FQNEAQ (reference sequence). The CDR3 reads CASSLEPQGRGYTF. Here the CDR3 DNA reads TGTGCCAGCAGCTTAGAGCCCCAGGGGCGCGGCTACACCTTC.

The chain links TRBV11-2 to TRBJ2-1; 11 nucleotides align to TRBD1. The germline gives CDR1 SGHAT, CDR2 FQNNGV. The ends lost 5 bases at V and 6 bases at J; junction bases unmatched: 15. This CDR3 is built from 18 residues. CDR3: CASSRDRGMGLDTNEQFF. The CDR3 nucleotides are TGTGCCAGCAGCCGGGACAGGGGGATGGGACTAGACACCAATGAGCAGTTCTTC. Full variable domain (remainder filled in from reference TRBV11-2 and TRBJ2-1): EAGVAQSPRYKIIEKRQSVAFWCNPISGHATLYWYQQILGQGPKLLIQFQNNGVVDDSQLPKDRFSAERLKGVDSTLKIQPAKLEDSAVYLCASSRDRGMGLDTNEQFFGPGTRLTVL.

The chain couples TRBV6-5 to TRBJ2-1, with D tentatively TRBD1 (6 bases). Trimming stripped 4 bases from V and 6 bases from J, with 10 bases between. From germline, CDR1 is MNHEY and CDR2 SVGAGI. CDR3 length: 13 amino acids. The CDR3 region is CASSFQGGNEQFF. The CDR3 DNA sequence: TGTGCCAGCAGTTTTCAAGGGGGCAATGAGCAGTTCTTC.

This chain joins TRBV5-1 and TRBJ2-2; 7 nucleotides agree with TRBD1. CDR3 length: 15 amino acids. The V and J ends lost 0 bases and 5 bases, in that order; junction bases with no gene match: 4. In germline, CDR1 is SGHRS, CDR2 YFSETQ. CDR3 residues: CASSLAGTETGELFF. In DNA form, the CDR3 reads TGCGCCAGCAGCTTGGCGGGGACAGAAACCGGGGAGCTGTTTTTT.

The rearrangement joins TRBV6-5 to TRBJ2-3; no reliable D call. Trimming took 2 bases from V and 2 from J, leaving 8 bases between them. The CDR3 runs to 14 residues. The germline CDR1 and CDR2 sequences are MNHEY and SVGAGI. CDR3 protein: CASSYAAVTDTQYF. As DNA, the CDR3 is TGTGCCAGCAGTTACGCGGCGGTCACAGATACGCAGTATTTT.

CDR3: CASSPINLGAAGYTF. The CDR3 bases are TGTGCCAGCAGCCCCATAAATTTAGGGGCGGCTGGCTACACCTTC. V gene TRBV28 combines with J gene TRBJ1-2; D is possibly TRBD1 (5 bases). The CDR3 spans 15 residues. Germline V gene sequence: CDR1 MDHEN, CDR2 SYDVKM. V gave up 6 bases and J gave up 7 bases, with 21 bases separating them.

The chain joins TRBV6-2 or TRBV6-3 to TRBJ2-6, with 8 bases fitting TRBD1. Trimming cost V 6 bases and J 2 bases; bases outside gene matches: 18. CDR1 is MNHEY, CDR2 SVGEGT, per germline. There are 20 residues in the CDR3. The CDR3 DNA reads TGTGCCAGCAGCCAGGGACAGGCGATTGGGAATGGAGCTGGGGCCAACGTCCTGACTTTC. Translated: CASSQGQAIGNGAGANVLTF.

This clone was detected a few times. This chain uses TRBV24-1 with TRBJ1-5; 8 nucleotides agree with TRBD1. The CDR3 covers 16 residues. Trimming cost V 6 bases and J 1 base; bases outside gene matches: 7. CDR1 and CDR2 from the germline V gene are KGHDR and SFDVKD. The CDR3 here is CATSPSGQGSNQPQHF. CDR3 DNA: TGTGCCACCAGTCCAAGCGGACAGGGAAGCAATCAGCCCCAGCATTTT.